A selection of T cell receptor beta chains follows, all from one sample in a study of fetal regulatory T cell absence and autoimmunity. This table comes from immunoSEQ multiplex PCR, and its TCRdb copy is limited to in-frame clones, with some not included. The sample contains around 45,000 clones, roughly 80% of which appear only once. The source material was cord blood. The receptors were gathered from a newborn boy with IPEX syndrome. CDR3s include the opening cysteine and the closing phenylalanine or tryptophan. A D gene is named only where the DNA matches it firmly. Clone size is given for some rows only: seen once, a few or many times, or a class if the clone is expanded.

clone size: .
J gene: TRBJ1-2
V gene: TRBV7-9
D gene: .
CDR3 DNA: TGTGCCAGCAGCTTAGCCTATCCAGCTAACTATGGCTACACCTTC
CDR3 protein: CASSLAYPANYGYTF

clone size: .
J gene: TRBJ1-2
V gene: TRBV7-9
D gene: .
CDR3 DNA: TGTGCCAGCAGCGCCCCCGGGAAGCGTGACTACGATGGCTACACCTTC
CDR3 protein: CASSAPGKRDYDGYTF

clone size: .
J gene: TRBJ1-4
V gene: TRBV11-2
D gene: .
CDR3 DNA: TGTGCCAGCAGCTCCTCGGGTTTTAATGAAAAACTGTTTTTT
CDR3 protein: CASSSSGFNEKLFF

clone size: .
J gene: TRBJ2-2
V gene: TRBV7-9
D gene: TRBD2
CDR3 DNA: TGTGCCAGCAGCTTAGGGCAGACTCTAGCGGGAGGCACCGGGGAGCTGTTTTTT
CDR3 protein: CASSLGQTLAGGTGELFF

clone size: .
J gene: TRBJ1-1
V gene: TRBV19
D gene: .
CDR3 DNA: TGTGCCAGTAGTATGGGGCGGGGCAGGACTGAAGCTTTCTTT
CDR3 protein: CASSMGRGRTEAFF

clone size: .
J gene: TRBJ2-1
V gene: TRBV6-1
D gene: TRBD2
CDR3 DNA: TGTGCCAGCAGTGAACTAGCGGGGACCTACAATGAGCAGTTCTTC
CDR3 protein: CASSELAGTYNEQFF

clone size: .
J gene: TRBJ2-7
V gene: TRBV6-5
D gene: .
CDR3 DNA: TGTGCCAGCAGCCGGGGGGCCGAGCAGTACTTC
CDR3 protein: CASSRGAEQYF

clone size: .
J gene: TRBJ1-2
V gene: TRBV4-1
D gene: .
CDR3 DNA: TGCGCCAGCAGCCAAGTACAGGAAAACTATGGCTACACCTTC
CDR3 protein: CASSQVQENYGYTF

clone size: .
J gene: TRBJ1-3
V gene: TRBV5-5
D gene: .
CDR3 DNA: TGTGCCAGCACAGGTTACTCTGGAAACACCATATATTTT
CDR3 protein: CASTGYSGNTIYF

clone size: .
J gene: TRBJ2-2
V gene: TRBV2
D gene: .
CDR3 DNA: TGTGCCAGCACCGAACGTGTGATAAGGCGGGGGCCGAACACCGGGGAGCTGTTTTTT
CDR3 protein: CASTERVIRRGPNTGELFF

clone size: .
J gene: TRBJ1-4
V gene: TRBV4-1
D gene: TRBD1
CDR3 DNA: TGCGCCAGCAGCCAAGTATTAGACAGGGTGAATGAAAAACTGTTTTTT
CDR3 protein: CASSQVLDRVNEKLFF

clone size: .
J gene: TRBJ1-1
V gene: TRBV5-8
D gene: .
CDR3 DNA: TGTGCCAGCATCCTTGAGGCGGGGAACACTGAAGCTTTCTTT
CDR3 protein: CASILEAGNTEAFF

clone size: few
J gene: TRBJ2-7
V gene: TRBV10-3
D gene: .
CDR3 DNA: TGTGCCACCTTAGGGGCCCGCTCCTACGAGCAGTACTTC
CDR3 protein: CATLGARSYEQYF

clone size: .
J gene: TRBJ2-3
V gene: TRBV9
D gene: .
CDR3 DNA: TGTGCCAGCAGCGTAGGCGGCAGGCCCACAGATACGCAGTATTTT
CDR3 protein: CASSVGGRPTDTQYF

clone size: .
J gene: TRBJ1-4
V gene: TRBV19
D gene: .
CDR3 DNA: TGTGCCAGTAGTATTGGGGCGGCTAATGAAAAACTGTTTTTT
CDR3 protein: CASSIGAANEKLFF

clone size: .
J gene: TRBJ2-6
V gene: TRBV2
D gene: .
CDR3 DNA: TGTGCCAGCAGTGAAGAGATCTCTGGGGCCAACGTCCTGACTTTC
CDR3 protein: CASSEEISGANVLTF

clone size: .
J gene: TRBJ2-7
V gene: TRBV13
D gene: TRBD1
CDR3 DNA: TGTGCCAGCAGCGACGGGACAGTCTCCTCCTACGAGCAGTACTTC
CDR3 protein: CASSDGTVSSYEQYF

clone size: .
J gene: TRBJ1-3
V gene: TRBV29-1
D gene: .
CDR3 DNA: TGCAGCCCCGACACCACCGCGCCTGGAAACACCATATATTTT
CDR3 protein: CSPDTTAPGNTIYF

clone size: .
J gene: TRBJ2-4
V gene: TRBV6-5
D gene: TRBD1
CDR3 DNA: TGTGCCAGCAGCCCCGGGACAGGGGCCAAAAACATTCAGTACTTC
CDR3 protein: CASSPGTGAKNIQYF

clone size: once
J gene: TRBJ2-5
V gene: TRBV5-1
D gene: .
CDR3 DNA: TGCGCCAGCAGCTTGTCTACGAGTCGGGAGACCCAGTACTTC
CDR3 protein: CASSLSTSRETQYF

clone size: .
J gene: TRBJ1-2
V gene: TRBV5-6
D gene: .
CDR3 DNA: TGTGCCAGCAGCTTGAGTCCTAAGGCAGGGAACTATGGCTACACCTTC
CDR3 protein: CASSLSPKAGNYGYTF

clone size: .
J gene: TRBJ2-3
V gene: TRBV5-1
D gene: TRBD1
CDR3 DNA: TGCGCCAGCAGCCGGGGACAGGGGCCCCTTGATACGCAGTATTTT
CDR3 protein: CASSRGQGPLDTQYF

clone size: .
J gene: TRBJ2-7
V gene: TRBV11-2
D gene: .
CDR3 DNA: TGTGCCAGCAGCTTAGGATCAAACAGTCCCTACGAGCAGTACTTC
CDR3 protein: CASSLGSNSPYEQYF

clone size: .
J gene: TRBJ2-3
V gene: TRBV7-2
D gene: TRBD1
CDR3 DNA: TGTGCCAGCAGCCAAGGGGGCGGGAGCACAGATACGCAGTATTTT
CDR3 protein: CASSQGGGSTDTQYF

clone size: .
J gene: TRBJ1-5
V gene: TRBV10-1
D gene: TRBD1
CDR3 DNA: TGCGCCAGCCTTAACCCAGGGACAGTCCAGCATTTT
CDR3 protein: CASLNPGTVQHF

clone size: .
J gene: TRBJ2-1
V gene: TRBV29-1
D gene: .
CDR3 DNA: TGCAGCGTTGATTTCCGGGGCTTCAATGAGCAGTTCTTC
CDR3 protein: CSVDFRGFNEQFF

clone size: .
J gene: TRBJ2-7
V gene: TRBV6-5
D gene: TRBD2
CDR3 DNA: TGTGCCAGCAGTTTCCCCGGGGGGACTTACGAGCAGTACTTC
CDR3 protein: CASSFPGGTYEQYF

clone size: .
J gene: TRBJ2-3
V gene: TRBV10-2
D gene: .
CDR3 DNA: TGCGCCAGCTGGGGACCCCTGGGACATACGCAGTATTTT
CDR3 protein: CASWGPLGHTQYF

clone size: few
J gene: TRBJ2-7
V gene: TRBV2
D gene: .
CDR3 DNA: TGTGCCAGCAGTGTACAGGGCTACGAGCAGTACTTC
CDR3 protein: CASSVQGYEQYF

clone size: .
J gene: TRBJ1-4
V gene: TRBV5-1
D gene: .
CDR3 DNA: TGCGCCAGCAGCTTGGAGTTAGGTGAAAAACTGTTTTTT
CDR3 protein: CASSLELGEKLFF

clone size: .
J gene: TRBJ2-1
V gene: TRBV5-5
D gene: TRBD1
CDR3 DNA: TGTGCCAGCAGCTTGGACAGGGGGCGCTACAATGAGCAGTTCTTC
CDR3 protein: CASSLDRGRYNEQFF

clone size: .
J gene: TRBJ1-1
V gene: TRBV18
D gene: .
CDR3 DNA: TGTGCCAGCTCACCCCTGGGACAGAACACTGAAGCTTTCTTT
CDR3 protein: CASSPLGQNTEAFF

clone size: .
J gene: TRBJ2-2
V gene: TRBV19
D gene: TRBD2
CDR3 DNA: TGTGCCAGTAGGACTAGCGGGAACACCGGGGAGCTGTTTTTT
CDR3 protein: CASRTSGNTGELFF

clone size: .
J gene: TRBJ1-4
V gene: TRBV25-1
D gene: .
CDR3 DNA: TGTGCCAGCAGTCCCATGGGGGTTGCAACTAATGAAAAACTGTTTTTT
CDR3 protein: CASSPMGVATNEKLFF

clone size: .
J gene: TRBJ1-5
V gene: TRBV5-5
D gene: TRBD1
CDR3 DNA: TGTGCCAGCAGCTGGACAGGGGGAAGGGGGCCCCAGCATTTT
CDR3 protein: CASSWTGGRGPQHF

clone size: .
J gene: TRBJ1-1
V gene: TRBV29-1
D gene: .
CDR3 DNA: TGCAGCGTTCGGGCCCAGGGGCGCATCACTGAAGCTTTCTTT
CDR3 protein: CSVRAQGRITEAFF

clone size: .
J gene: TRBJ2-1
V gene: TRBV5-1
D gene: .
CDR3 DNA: TGCGCCAGCAGCTTGAGCCAGGAGCAGTTCTTC
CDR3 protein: CASSLSQEQFF

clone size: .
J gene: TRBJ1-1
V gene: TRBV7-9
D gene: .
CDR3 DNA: TGTGCCAGCAGCTTAGGGGTAACTGAAGCTTTCTTT
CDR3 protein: CASSLGVTEAFF

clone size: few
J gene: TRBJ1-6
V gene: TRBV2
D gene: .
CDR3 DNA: TGTGCCAGCAGGGGGGCCTTCACCCTCCACTTT
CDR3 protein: CASRGAFTLHF

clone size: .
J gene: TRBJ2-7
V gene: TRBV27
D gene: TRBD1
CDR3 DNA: TGTGCCAGCAGTCCCGGGACAGCTCCCTACGAGCAGTACTTC
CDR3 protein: CASSPGTAPYEQYF

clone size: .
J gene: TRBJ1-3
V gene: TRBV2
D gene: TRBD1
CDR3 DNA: TGTGCCAGCAGTGATTACAGGGGGTTCTCTGGAAACACCATATATTTT
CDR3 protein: CASSDYRGFSGNTIYF

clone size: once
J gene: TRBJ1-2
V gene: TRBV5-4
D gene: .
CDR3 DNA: TGTGCCAGCACCCTACCGTCTTACGGGGGGCTCTATGGCTACACCTTC
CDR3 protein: CASTLPSYGGLYGYTF

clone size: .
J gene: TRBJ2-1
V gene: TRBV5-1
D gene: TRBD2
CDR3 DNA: TGCGCCAGCAGCGGGATCGGACTAGGAGCCAATGAGCAGTTCTTC
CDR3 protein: CASSGIGLGANEQFF

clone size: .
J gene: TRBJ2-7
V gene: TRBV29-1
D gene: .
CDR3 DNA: TGCAGCGTTGAAGAAGACATTCCCTACGAGCAGTACTTC
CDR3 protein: CSVEEDIPYEQYF

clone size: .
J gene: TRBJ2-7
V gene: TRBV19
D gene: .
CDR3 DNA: TGTGCCAGTAGTATAGTCGCCAGCTCCTACGAGCAGTACTTC
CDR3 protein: CASSIVASSYEQYF